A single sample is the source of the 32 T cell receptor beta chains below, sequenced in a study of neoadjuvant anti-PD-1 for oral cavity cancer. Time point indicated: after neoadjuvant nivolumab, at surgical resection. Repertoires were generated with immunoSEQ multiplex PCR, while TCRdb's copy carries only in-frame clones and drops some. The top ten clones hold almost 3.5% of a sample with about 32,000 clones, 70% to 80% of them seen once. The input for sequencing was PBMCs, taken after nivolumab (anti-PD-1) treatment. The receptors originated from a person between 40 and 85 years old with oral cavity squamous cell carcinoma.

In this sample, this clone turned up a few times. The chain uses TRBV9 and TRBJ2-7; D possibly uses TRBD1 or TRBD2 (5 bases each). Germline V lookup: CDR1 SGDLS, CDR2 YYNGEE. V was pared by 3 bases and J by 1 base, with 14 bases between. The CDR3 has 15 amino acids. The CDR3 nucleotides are TGTGCCAGCAGCGCTACAATCGGGGCATCCTACGAGCAGTACTTC. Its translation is CASSATIGASYEQYF.

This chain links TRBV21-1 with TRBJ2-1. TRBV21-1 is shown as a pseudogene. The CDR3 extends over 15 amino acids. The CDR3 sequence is CASSKEGWAHNEQFF. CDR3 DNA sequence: TGTGCCAGCAGCAAAGAGGGCTGGGCCCACAATGAGCAGTTCTTC.

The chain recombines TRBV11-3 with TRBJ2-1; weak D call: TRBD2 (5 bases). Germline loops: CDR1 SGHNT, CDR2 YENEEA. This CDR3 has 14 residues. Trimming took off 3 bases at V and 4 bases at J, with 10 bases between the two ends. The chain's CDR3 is CASSLNSVYNEQFF. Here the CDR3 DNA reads TGTGCCAGCAGCTTGAATAGCGTATACAATGAGCAGTTCTTC.

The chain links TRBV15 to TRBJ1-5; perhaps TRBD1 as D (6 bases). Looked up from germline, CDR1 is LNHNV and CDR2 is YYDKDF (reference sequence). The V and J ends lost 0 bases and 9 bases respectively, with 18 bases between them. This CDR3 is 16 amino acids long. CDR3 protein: CATSRDPTGQQGPQHF. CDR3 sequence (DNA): TGTGCCACCAGCAGAGACCCGACAGGCCAGCAGGGGCCCCAGCATTTT.

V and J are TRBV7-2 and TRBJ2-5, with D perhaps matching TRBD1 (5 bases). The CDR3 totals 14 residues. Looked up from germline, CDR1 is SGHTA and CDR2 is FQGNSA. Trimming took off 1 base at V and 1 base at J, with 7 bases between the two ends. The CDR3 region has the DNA TGTGCCAGCAGCTTAGGACAGTTCCAAGAGACCCAGTACTTC. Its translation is CASSLGQFQETQYF.

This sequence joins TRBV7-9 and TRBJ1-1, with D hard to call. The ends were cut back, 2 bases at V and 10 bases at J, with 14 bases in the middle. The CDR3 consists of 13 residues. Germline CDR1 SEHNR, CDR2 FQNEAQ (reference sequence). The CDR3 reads CASSLLSGGGAFF. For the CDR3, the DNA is TGTGCCAGCAGCTTACTGTCCGGAGGCGGAGCTTTCTTT.

The CDR3 here is CATSGGGPGANVLTF. The CDR3 DNA reads as TGCGCCACCTCAGGTGGGGGGCCTGGGGCCAACGTCCTGACTTTC. The chain joins TRBV10-1 to TRBJ2-6; D is perhaps TRBD1 or TRBD2 (6 bases each). This CDR3 has 15 residues. Germline V lookup: CDR1 WNHNN, CDR2 SYGVQD (reference sequence). Trimming removed 10 bases at V and 2 bases at J, with 15 bases between.

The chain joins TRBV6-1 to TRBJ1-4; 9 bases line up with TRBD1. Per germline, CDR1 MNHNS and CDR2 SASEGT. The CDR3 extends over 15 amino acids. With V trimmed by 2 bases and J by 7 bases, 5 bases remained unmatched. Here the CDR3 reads CASSEFGTGTEKLFF. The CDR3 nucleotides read TGTGCCAGCAGTGAATTTGGGACAGGGACTGAAAAACTGTTTTTT.

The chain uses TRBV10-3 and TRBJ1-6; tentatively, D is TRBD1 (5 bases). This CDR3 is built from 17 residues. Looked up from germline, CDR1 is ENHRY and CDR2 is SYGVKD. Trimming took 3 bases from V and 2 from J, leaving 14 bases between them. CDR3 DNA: TGTGCCATCAGTGAAGAGGTACAAGGGGCCTATAATTCACCCCTCCACTTT. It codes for CAISEEVQGAYNSPLHF.

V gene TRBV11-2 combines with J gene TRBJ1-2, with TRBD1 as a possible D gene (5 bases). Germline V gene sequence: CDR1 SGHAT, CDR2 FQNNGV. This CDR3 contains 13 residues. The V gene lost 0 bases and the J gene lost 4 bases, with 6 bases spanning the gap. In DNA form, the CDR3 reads TGTGCCAGCAGCTTAGACGGGGCCTATGGCTACACCTTC. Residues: CASSLDGAYGYTF.

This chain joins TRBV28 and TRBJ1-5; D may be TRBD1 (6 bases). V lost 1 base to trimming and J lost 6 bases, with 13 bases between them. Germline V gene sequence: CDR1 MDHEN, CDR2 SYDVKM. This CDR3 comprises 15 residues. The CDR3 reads CASSLLGGQGQPQHF. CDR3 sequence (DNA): TGTGCCAGCAGTTTATTGGGGGGGCAAGGTCAGCCCCAGCATTTT.

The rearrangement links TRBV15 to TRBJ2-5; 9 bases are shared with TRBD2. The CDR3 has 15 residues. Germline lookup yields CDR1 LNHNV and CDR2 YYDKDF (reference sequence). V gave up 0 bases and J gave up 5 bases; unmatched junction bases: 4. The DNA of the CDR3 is TGTGCCACCAGCAGAGATAAGAGCGGGGGGGAGACCCAGTACTTC. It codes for CATSRDKSGGETQYF.

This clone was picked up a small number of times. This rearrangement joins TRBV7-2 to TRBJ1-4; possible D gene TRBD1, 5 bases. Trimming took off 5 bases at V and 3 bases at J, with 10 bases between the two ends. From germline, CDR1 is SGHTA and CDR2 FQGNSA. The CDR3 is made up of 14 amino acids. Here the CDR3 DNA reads TGTGCCAGCAGCCTCGACAGTTCTAATGAAAAACTGTTTTTT. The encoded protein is CASSLDSSNEKLFF.

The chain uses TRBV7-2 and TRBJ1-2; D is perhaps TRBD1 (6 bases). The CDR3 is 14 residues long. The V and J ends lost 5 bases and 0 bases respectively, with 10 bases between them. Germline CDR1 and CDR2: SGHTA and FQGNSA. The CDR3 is CASSRQATNYGYTF. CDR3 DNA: TGTGCCAGCAGCCGACAGGCCACTAACTATGGCTACACCTTC.

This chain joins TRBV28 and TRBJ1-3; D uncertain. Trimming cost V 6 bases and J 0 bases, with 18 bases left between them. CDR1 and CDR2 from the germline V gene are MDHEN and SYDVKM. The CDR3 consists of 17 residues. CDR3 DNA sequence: TGTGCCAGCAGCCGCATATTCTGGGGAGGCTCTGGAAACACCATATATTTT. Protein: CASSRIFWGGSGNTIYF.

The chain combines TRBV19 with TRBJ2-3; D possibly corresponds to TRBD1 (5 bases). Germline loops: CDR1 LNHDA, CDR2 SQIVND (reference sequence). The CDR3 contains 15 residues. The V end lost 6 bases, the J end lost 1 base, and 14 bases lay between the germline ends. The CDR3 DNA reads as TGTGCCAGTAGCCGCCCAGGGTTAGGCACAGATACGCAGTATTTT. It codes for CASSRPGLGTDTQYF.

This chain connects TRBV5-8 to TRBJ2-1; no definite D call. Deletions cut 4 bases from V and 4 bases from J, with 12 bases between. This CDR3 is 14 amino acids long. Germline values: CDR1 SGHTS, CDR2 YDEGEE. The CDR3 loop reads CASSATGMYNEQFF. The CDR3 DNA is TGTGCCAGCAGCGCCACTGGGATGTACAATGAGCAGTTCTTC. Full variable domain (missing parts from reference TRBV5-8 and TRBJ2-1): EAGVTQSPTHLIKTRGQQATLRCSPISGHTSVYWYQQALGLGLQFLLWYDEGEERNRGNFPPRFSGRQFPNYSSELNVNALELEDSALYLCASSATGMYNEQFFGPGTRLTVL.

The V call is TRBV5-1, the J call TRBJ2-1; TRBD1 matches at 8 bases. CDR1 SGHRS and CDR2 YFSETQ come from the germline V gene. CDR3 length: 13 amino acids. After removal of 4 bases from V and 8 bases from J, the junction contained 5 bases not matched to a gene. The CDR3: CASSPGQGYEQFF. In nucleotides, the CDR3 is TGCGCCAGCAGCCCTGGACAGGGTTATGAGCAGTTCTTC.

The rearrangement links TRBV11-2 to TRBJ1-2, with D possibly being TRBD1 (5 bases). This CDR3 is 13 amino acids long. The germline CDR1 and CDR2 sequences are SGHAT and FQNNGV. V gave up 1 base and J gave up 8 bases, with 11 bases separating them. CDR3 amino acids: CASSLGSGIGYTF. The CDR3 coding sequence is TGTGCCAGCAGCTTAGGGTCAGGGATCGGCTACACCTTC.

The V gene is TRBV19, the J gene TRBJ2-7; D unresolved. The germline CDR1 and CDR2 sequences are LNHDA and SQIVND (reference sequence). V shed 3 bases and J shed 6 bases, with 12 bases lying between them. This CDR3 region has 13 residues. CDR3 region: CASSIQLVSEQYF. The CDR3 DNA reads TGTGCCAGTAGTATTCAGCTAGTCTCCGAGCAGTACTTC.

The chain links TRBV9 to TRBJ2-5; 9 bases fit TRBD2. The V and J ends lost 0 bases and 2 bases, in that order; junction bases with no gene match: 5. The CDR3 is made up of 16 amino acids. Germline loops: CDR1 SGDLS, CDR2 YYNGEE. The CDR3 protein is CASSVAAAGGQETQYF. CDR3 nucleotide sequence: TGTGCCAGCAGCGTAGCCGCAGCGGGGGGTCAAGAGACCCAGTACTTC.

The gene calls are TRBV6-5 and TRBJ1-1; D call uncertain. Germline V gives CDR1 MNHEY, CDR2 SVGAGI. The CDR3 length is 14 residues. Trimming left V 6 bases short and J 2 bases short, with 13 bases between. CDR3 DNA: TGTGCCAGCAGGACGACGATAAGAAACACTGAAGCTTTCTTT. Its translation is CASRTTIRNTEAFF.

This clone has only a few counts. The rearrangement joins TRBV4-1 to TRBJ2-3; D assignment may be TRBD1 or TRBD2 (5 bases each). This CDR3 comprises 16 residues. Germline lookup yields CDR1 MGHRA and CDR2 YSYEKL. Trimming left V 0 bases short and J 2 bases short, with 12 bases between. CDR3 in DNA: TGCGCCAGCAGCCAAGATGTCTGGGACCCCACAGATACGCAGTATTTT. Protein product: CASSQDVWDPTDTQYF.

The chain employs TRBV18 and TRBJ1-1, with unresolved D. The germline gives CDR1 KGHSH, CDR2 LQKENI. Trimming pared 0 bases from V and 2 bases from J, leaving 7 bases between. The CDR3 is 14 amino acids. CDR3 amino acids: CASSPPARNTEAFF. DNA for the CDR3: TGTGCCAGCTCACCACCGGCCCGAAACACTGAAGCTTTCTTT. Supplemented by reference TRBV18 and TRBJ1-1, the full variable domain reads NAGVMQNPRHLVRRRGQEARLRCSPMKGHSHVYWYRQLPEEGLKFMVYLQKENIIDESGMPKERFSAEFPKEGPSILRIQQVVRGDSAAYFCASSPPARNTEAFFGQGTRLTVV.

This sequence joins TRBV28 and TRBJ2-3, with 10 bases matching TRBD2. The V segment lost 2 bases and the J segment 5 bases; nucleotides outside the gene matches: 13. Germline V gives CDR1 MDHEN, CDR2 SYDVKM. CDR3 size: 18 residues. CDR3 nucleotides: TGTGCCAGCAGTTTAAATGGAATTCTAGCGGGGGCGGGAGATACGCAGTATTTT. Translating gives CASSLNGILAGAGDTQYF.

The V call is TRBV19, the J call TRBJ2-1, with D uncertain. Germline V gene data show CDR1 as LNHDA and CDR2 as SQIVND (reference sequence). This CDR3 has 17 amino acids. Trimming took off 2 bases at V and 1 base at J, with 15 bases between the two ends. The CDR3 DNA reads TGTGCCAGTAGTATACGACCAGGTAGGGTTTCCTACAATGAGCAGTTCTTC. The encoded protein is CASSIRPGRVSYNEQFF.

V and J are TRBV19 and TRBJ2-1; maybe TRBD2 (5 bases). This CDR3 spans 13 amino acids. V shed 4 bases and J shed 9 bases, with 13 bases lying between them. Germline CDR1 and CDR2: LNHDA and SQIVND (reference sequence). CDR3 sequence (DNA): TGTGCCAGTAGTAGGAGACCGAGCGGTGAGCAGTTCTTC. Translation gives CASSRRPSGEQFF. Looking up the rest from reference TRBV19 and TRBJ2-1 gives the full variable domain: DGGITQSPKYLFRKEGQNVTLSCEQNLNHDAMYWYRQDPGQGLRLIYYSQIVNDFQKGDIAEGYSVSREKKESFPLTVTSAQKNPTAFYLCASSRRPSGEQFFGPGTRLTVL.

The chain's CDR3 is CASSSRDSNEKLFF. CDR3 bases: TGCGCCAGCAGCTCCCGGGACAGTAATGAAAAACTGTTTTTT. The V gene is TRBV5-1, the J gene TRBJ1-4, with TRBD1 identical over 7 bases. Germline assignment: CDR1 SGHRS and CDR2 YFSETQ. The CDR3 contains 14 residues. The V segment lost 3 bases and the J segment 4 bases; nucleotides outside the gene matches: 3.

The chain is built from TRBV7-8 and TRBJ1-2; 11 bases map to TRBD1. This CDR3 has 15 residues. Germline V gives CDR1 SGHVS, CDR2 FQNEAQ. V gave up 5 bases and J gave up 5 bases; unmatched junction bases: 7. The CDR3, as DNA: TGTGCCAGCAGCCTCGGACAGGGGGCTTGGTATGGCTACACCTTC. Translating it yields CASSLGQGAWYGYTF.

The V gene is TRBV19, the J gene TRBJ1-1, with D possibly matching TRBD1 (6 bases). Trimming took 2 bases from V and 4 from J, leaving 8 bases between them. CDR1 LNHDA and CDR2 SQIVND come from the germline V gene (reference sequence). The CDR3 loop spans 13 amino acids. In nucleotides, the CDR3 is TGTGCCAGTAGTATAACAGGGACCACTGAAGCTTTCTTT. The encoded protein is CASSITGTTEAFF.

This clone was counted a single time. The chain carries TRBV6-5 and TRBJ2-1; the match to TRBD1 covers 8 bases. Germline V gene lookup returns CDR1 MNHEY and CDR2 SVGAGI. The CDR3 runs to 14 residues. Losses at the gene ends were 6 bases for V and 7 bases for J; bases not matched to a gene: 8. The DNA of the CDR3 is TGTGCCAGCAGAGGTACAGGGGGTATGAATGAGCAGTTCTTC. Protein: CASRGTGGMNEQFF.

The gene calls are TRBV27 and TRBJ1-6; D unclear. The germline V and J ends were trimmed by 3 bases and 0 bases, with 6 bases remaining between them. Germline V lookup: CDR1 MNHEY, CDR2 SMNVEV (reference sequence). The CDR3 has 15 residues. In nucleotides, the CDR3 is TGTGCCAGCAGTTTCGGAGGCTCCTATAATTCACCCCTCCACTTT. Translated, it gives CASSFGGSYNSPLHF.